This T cell receptor (beta chain) was sequenced for a study of patients and donors after allogeneic stem cell transplantation. The length of the CDR3 is 13 residues. V lost 1 base to trimming and J lost 4 bases, with 7 bases between them. CDR1 is SNHLY and CDR2 is FYNNEI in the germline V gene. TCRdb used MiXCR to reprocess the RT-PCR reads, holding one entry per CDR3 protein. The sample lists approximately 150,000 distinct CDR3 sequences, about two fifths seen once, with 50% in the top ten. The gene calls are TRBV2 and TRBJ1-1, with D perhaps TRBD1 (5 bases). This TCR was sampled from a human donor who was either an allogeneic HSCT recipient or a stem cell or donor lymphocyte infusion donor (not recorded which). It is not recorded whose cells these are; they may come from a transplant donor. Sequencing was done on a sample of blood, either unsorted or a sorted T cell fraction (not recorded which). CDR3 amino acids: CASSEGTFTEAFF. DNA of the CDR3: TGTGCCAGCAGTGAAGGGACATTCACTGAAGCTTTCTTT.